A single T cell receptor (beta chain) is shown here with its context. The sample contains more than one DNA sequence encoding this CDR3. The CDR3 sequence is 17 residues long. Germline CDR1 SGDLS, CDR2 YYNGEE. Trimming stripped 0 bases from V and 0 bases from J, with 13 bases between. These data originate in a study of blood T cell repertoires in COVID-19. Authors' data handling: Estimation of nucleated cell counts relied on the amplification of reference gene primers. Some clones are missing from TCRdb's copy, which holds only in-frame ones; the method was immunoSEQ multiplex PCR. That table supplies the V and J calls and clone size; D and trimming were determined from the DNA. The profile shows about 310,000 clones, roughly 87% of them singletons.

The TCR comes from a man in his forties or fifties with active or convalescent COVID-19. V and J are TRBV9 and TRBJ1-3, with D unresolved. Sequencing was performed on peripheral blood. The CDR3 DNA reads TGTGCCAGCAGCGTAGGGGTTGGGCAGAGCTCTGGAAACACCATATATTTT. This sequence encodes CASSVGVGQSSGNTIYF. Combining the CDR3 with reference TRBV9 and TRBJ1-3 gives the whole variable domain DSGVTQTPKHLITATGQRVTLRCSPRSGDLSVYWYQQSLDQGLQFLIQYYNGEERAKGNILERFSAQQFPDLHSELNLSSLELGDSALYFCASSVGVGQSSGNTIYFGEGSWLTVV.